The 16 T cell receptor beta chains presented below share a single source sample, sequenced in a study of blood T cell repertoires in COVID-19. Libraries were prepared by immunoSEQ multiplex PCR; TCRdb keeps only in-frame clonotypes and omits some of them. Among over 300,000 clones listed, roughly 90% were seen once. Sequenced: peripheral blood. The receptors derive from a man between 18 and 29 years old with active or convalescent COVID-19.

This chain links TRBV5-1 with TRBJ1-4; 7 bases match TRBD1. V shed 4 bases, J shed 8 bases, and the junction held 5 bases outside the gene matches. CDR1 is SGHRS, CDR2 YFSETQ, per germline. CDR3 length: 13 residues. CDR3 in amino acids: CASSKGAGEKLFF. The CDR3 coding sequence is TGCGCCAGCAGCAAGGGGGCTGGGGAAAAACTGTTTTTT.

The sample holds one count of this clone. V and J are TRBV7-9 and TRBJ2-1; 9 bases match TRBD1. The V and J ends lost 1 base and 7 bases, in that order; junction bases with no gene match: 5. CDR3 length: 15 residues. Germline V gene lookup returns CDR1 SEHNR and CDR2 FQNEAQ (reference sequence). The CDR3 sequence: CASSLVNRGQNEQFF. CDR3 nucleotides: TGTGCCAGCAGCTTAGTGAACAGGGGGCAGAATGAGCAGTTCTTC.

The table lists this clone with a count of one. The chain carries TRBV7-9 and TRBJ1-5; D gene unclear. Germline-derived CDR1 and CDR2 are SEHNR and FQNEAQ (reference sequence). V was shortened by 3 bases and J by 0 bases, with 6 bases between the two germline ends. The CDR3 sequence is 14 residues long. The CDR3 here is CASSFSGSNQPQHF. The CDR3 DNA is TGTGCCAGCAGCTTCTCAGGTAGCAATCAGCCCCAGCATTTT.

V usage is TRBV27 and J usage is TRBJ1-1, with a weak D call TRBD1 (5 bases). The CDR3 extends over 16 amino acids. CDR1 MNHEY and CDR2 SMNVEV come from the germline V gene (reference sequence). V was trimmed by 5 bases and J by 1 base, leaving 17 bases between them. CDR3 nucleotides: TGTGCCAGCAGTCCCCAGGGCGCCGTGGAGAACACTGAAGCTTTCTTT. Its protein is CASSPQGAVENTEAFF.

This sequence joins TRBV28 and TRBJ2-5; 7 positions match TRBD1. The CDR3 sequence is 15 residues long. V shed 1 base, J shed 5 bases, and the junction held 7 bases outside the gene matches. Germline loops: CDR1 MDHEN, CDR2 SYDVKM. CDR3 nucleotide sequence: TGTGCCAGCAGTTTATACACAGGGGTGGGGGAGACCCAGTACTTC. Encoded protein: CASSLYTGVGETQYF. Full variable domain (outside the CDR3, taken from reference TRBV28 and TRBJ2-5): DVKVTQSSRYLVKRTGEKVFLECVQDMDHENMFWYRQDPGLGLRLIYFSYDVKMKEKGDIPEGYSVSREKKERFSLILESASTNQTSMYLCASSLYTGVGETQYFGPGTRLLVL.

V and J are TRBV27 and TRBJ2-3; D perhaps matches TRBD1 (5 bases). Germline assignment: CDR1 MNHEY and CDR2 SMNVEV (reference sequence). There are 16 residues in the CDR3. Trimming removed 2 bases at V and 0 bases at J, with 12 bases between. CDR3 in DNA: TGTGCCAGCAGTTTAGTTCGGACATATAGCACAGATACGCAGTATTTT. As protein: CASSLVRTYSTDTQYF.

The V and J genes are TRBV6-6 and TRBJ1-4; 9 bases agree with TRBD1. The CDR3 extends over 11 amino acids. The germline V gene encodes CDR1 MNHNY and CDR2 SVGAGI (reference sequence). The junction had 2 bases not matched to a gene; V was cut back by 6 bases and J by 12 bases. The CDR3 nucleotides read TGTGCCAGCAGCCGGACAGGGGAACTGTTTTTT. Translated: CASSRTGELFF.

The genes are TRBV27 and TRBJ1-2; 10 nucleotides match TRBD1. The ends lost 6 bases at V and 7 bases at J; junction bases unmatched: 8. CDR3 length: 14 amino acids. Per germline, CDR1 MNHEY and CDR2 SMNVEV (reference sequence). CDR3 nucleotide sequence: TGTGCCAGCAGGTACTCCGGGACAGGGGCTGGCTACACCTTC. Its translation is CASRYSGTGAGYTF.

V gene TRBV2 combines with J gene TRBJ2-3; D remains ambiguous. Germline V gene lookup returns CDR1 SNHLY and CDR2 FYNNEI. CDR3 length: 12 residues. V was shortened by 7 bases and J by 1 base, with 6 bases between the two germline ends. The CDR3 DNA is TGTGCCAGCATGTTCGGCACAGATACGCAGTATTTT. Protein sequence: CASMFGTDTQYF. The full variable domain, in which reference TRBV2 and TRBJ2-3 provide the parts outside the CDR3, is EPEVTQTPSHQVTQMGQEVILRCVPISNHLYFYWYRQILGQKVEFLVSFYNNEISEKSEIFDDQFSVERPDGSNFTLKIRSTKLEDSAMYFCASMFGTDTQYFGPGTRLTVL.

The genes are TRBV12-3 or TRBV12-4 and TRBJ2-3; the D is unclear. Trimming pared 6 bases from V and 4 bases from J, leaving 11 bases between. The CDR3 is 13 amino acids. The CDR3: CASSPNPADTQYF. In nucleotides, the CDR3 is TGTGCCAGCAGCCCGAACCCGGCAGATACGCAGTATTTT.

This clone was seen a few times. The chain links TRBV5-1 to TRBJ1-5; D gene unclear. From germline, CDR1 is SGHRS and CDR2 YFSETQ. The CDR3 length is 14 residues. Trimming shortened V by 6 bases and J by 2 bases, and 12 bases separated the two germline ends. CDR3 region: CASTEVQGNQPQHF. The DNA of the CDR3 is TGCGCCAGCACGGAGGTCCAAGGCAATCAGCCCCAGCATTTT.

This clone was detected once. This chain joins TRBV7-4 and TRBJ2-7, with a tentative D call TRBD2 (6 bases). V was pared by 5 bases and J by 2 bases, with 13 bases between. Looked up from germline, CDR1 is SGHVT and CDR2 is SQSDAQ. The CDR3 sequence is 14 residues long. Here the CDR3 reads CASSRWREAYEQYF. The CDR3 nucleotides are TGTGCCAGCAGCCGGTGGAGGGAGGCCTACGAGCAGTACTTC.

This chain joins TRBV27 and TRBJ2-3; 7 nucleotides agree with TRBD2. This CDR3 is built from 15 residues. With 7 bases clipped from V and 1 base from J, the junction kept 8 bases outside the gene matches. Looked up from germline, CDR1 is MNHEY and CDR2 is SMNVEV (reference sequence). Here the CDR3 reads CASNSPGGGTDTQYF. As DNA, the CDR3 is TGTGCCAGCAATAGTCCGGGGGGAGGCACAGATACGCAGTATTTT.

The chain is built from TRBV6-5 and TRBJ1-2, with 9 bases that match TRBD1. The CDR3 has 13 amino acids. Germline V gene sequence: CDR1 MNHEY, CDR2 SVGAGI. V lost 4 bases to trimming and J lost 9 bases; unmatched junction nucleotides: 6. The CDR3 loop is CASSFRDRARYTF. In DNA form, the CDR3 reads TGTGCCAGCAGTTTCCGGGACAGGGCTCGCTACACCTTC.

The V gene is TRBV10-3, the J gene TRBJ1-2, with no clear D. Germline values: CDR1 ENHRY, CDR2 SYGVKD. CDR3 length: 14 residues. Trimming cost V 6 bases and J 1 base, with 12 bases left between them. Written as DNA, the CDR3 is TGTGCCATCAGGGGAGGTGAGGGTAACTATGGCTACACCTTC. It encodes CAIRGGEGNYGYTF.

The rearrangement joins TRBV25-1 to TRBJ1-2; a possible D gene is TRBD1 (6 bases). Trimming pared 0 bases from V and 4 bases from J, leaving 9 bases between. The germline gives CDR1 MGHDK, CDR2 SYGVNS. The CDR3 length is 14 residues. CDR3 loop: CASSEYQGIYGYTF. The CDR3 bases are TGTGCCAGCAGTGAATATCAGGGGATCTATGGCTACACCTTC.